The 27 T cell receptor beta chains below were found in one sample sequenced in a study of post-analysis software for immune sequencing data. The TCR beta cDNA libraries carried unique molecular identifiers. TCRdb re-derived calls from the PCR reads in MiXCR, one entry per CDR3 protein. This table has about 160,000 distinct CDR3 sequences, about 37% appearing once. The source was blood, collected after autologous hematopoietic stem cell transplantation. The receptors stem from a girl aged 5 to 17 with multiple sclerosis.

This clonotype was seen only a few times. The J gene is TRBJ1-1, the V gene TRBV7-9, with D uncertain. The CDR3 length is 13 residues. V was pared by 0 bases and J by 4 bases, with 6 bases between. Germline assignment: CDR1 SEHNR and CDR2 FQNEAQ (reference sequence). The CDR3 is CASSLAAGTEAFF. The CDR3 region has the DNA TGTGCCAGCAGCTTAGCTGCAGGCACTGAAGCTTTCTTT.

Only one count was recorded for this clonotype. The V call is TRBV30, the J call TRBJ1-4, with D unresolved. Trimming shortened V by 3 bases and J by 8 bases, and 19 bases separated the two germline ends. The CDR3 is made up of 15 amino acids. Germline loops: CDR1 GTSNPN, CDR2 SVGIG (reference sequence). CDR3 loop: CAWSVLDGLIEKLFF. CDR3 sequence (DNA): TGTGCCTGGAGCGTGCTCGACGGGCTAATCGAAAAACTGTTTTTT.

The gene calls are TRBV7-8 and TRBJ2-5; D might be TRBD1 or TRBD2, each matching 5 bases. Trimming stripped 1 base from V and 5 bases from J, with 20 bases between. The V gene's germline CDR1 is SGHVS and CDR2 FQNEAQ. The CDR3 consists of 17 residues. Written as DNA, the CDR3 is TGTGCCAGCAGCTTAGAAGTATCGTGGGATGAGGGGGAGACCCAGTACTTC. It yields the protein CASSLEVSWDEGETQYF.

A few counts support this clonotype. The J gene is TRBJ2-7, the V gene TRBV9, with TRBD1 as a possible D gene (6 bases). Trimming took off 0 bases at V and 5 bases at J, with 21 bases between the two ends. CDR3 length equals 17 residues. Per the germline V gene, CDR1 is SGDLS and CDR2 is YYNGEE. The CDR3 is CASSVDPLTGVQNEQYF. Written as DNA, the CDR3 is TGTGCCAGCAGCGTAGACCCACTGACAGGCGTCCAGAACGAGCAGTACTTC.

This clonotype was seen a handful of times. The J gene is TRBJ2-4, the V gene TRBV28, with D possibly being TRBD1 or TRBD2 (5 bases each). The CDR3 length is 16 residues. Trimming pared 2 bases from V and 0 bases from J, leaving 11 bases between. Germline CDR1 and CDR2: MDHEN and SYDVKM. The CDR3 protein is CASSLEGNLAKNIQYF. In nucleotides, the CDR3 is TGTGCCAGCAGTTTAGAGGGGAACTTAGCCAAAAACATTCAGTACTTC.

The rearrangement joins TRBV4-1 to TRBJ2-3, with 7 positions matching TRBD2. V gave up 0 bases and J gave up 8 bases; unmatched junction bases: 5. Germline CDR1 and CDR2: MGHRA and YSYEKL. This CDR3 comprises 14 residues. This CDR3 reads CASSQEGGVFTQYF. The CDR3, as DNA: TGCGCCAGCAGCCAAGAGGGAGGGGTCTTTACGCAGTATTTT.

This clonotype has more than one count but fewer than ten. This chain joins TRBV12-3 or TRBV12-4 and TRBJ1-2; 7 nucleotides align to TRBD1. The CDR3 consists of 11 residues. Germline trimming cut 5 bases from V and 8 bases from J; bases unmatched to any gene: 2. The CDR3 protein is CASSTGVGYTF. In nucleotides, the CDR3 is TGTGCCAGCAGTACAGGGGTAGGCTACACCTTC.

This clonotype was recorded a few times. The genes are TRBV7-6 and TRBJ2-3; D gene ambiguous. The germline CDR1 and CDR2 sequences are SGHVS and FNYEAQ. CDR3 length equals 16 residues. Trimming stripped 0 bases from V and 0 bases from J, with 10 bases between. The CDR3 spells CASSLALDSSTDTQYF. The CDR3 DNA sequence: TGTGCCAGCAGCTTAGCCCTCGATTCTAGCACAGATACGCAGTATTTT. Full variable domain (outside the CDR3, taken from reference TRBV7-6 and TRBJ2-3): GAGVSQSPRYKVTKRGQDVALRCDPISGHVSLYWYRQALGQGPEFLTYFNYEAQQDKSGLPNDRFSAERPEGSISTLTIQRTEQRDSAMYRCASSLALDSSTDTQYFGPGTRLTVL.

The genes are TRBV29-1 and TRBJ1-2, with 7 bases that match TRBD1. After removal of 0 bases from V and 4 bases from J, the junction contained 2 bases not matched to a gene. The germline V gene encodes CDR1 SQVTM and CDR2 ANQGSEA. The CDR3 has 13 residues. The DNA for the CDR3 is TGCAGCGTTGAAGACGGGACAGTCTATGGCTACACCTTC. Encoded protein: CSVEDGTVYGYTF.

This clonotype was found a few times. The chain recombines TRBV5-1 with TRBJ2-3, with D possibly TRBD2 on 6 matching bases. Trimming removed 0 bases from V and 2 bases from J, with 13 bases in between. CDR1 and CDR2 from the germline V gene are SGHRS and YFSETQ. The CDR3 is 16 amino acids. Written as DNA, the CDR3 is TGCGCCAGCAGCTTGGTGGGGGACTCCCCCACAGATACGCAGTATTTT. Protein: CASSLVGDSPTDTQYF.

The V and J genes are TRBV6-5 and TRBJ2-1; D might be TRBD1 or TRBD2, each matching 6 bases. V was shortened by 0 bases and J by 4 bases, with 16 bases between the two germline ends. CDR1 MNHEY and CDR2 SVGAGI come from the germline V gene. The CDR3 loop spans 17 amino acids. The CDR3 loop is CASSYSRNGGGYNEQFF. Here the CDR3 DNA reads TGTGCCAGCAGTTACTCGAGGAACGGGGGCGGGTACAATGAGCAGTTCTTC.

This clonotype came up a few times. V is TRBV14 and J is TRBJ2-7, with 7 bases lining up with TRBD1. This CDR3 has 14 amino acids. Looked up from germline, CDR1 is SGHDN and CDR2 is FVKESK. V lost 0 bases and J lost 10; bases outside the gene matches: 9. The CDR3 DNA is TGTGCCAGCAGCCAAGAAGTAAGCAGGGGGACACAGTACTTC. Translation gives CASSQEVSRGTQYF.

The chain couples TRBV20-1 to TRBJ2-5; TRBD1 or TRBD2 may be the D gene (6 bases each). The germline CDR1 and CDR2 sequences are DFQATT and SNEGSKA (reference sequence). V shed 1 base and J shed 0 bases, with 18 bases lying between them. The CDR3 has 17 amino acids. CDR3 nucleotide sequence: TGCAGTGCTAGAGGGGGGCTAGCGCCTTGGTACCAAGAGACCCAGTACTTC. Translated, it gives CSARGGLAPWYQETQYF.

This clonotype was seen at least ten times. The chain joins TRBV29-1 to TRBJ2-1, with D unclear. The CDR3 loop spans 13 amino acids. The V and J ends lost 6 bases and 2 bases respectively, with 11 bases between them. Germline V lookup: CDR1 SQVTM, CDR2 ANQGSEA. The CDR3 protein is CSVGKLAYNEQFF. CDR3 coding DNA: TGCAGCGTGGGAAAATTAGCCTACAATGAGCAGTTCTTC.

V usage is TRBV6-6 and J usage is TRBJ2-7, with D possibly TRBD1 on 6 matching bases. Gene TRBJ2-5 matches the end of the DNA better, so the J call may be wrong. The CDR3 is 15 residues long. Germline V lookup: CDR1 MNHNY, CDR2 SVGAGI (reference sequence). The CDR3 bases are TGTGCCAGCAGTCTAATAGGACAGACCTTGGGGACCCAGTACTTC. This sequence encodes CASSLIGQTLGTQYF.

The gene calls are TRBV6-5 and TRBJ1-2; D not certain. V lost 4 bases to trimming and J lost 8 bases, with 17 bases between them. Germline values: CDR1 MNHEY, CDR2 SVGAGI. The CDR3 covers 14 residues. The DNA of the CDR3 is TGTGCCAGCAGTTTCAGACCGCCTCTCGACGGCTACACCTTC. Translation: CASSFRPPLDGYTF.

The chain employs TRBV10-3 and TRBJ1-1; D not resolved. The V end lost 4 bases, the J end lost 1 base, and 7 bases lay between the germline ends. Germline-derived CDR1 and CDR2 are ENHRY and SYGVKD. The CDR3 totals 13 residues. The CDR3 protein is CAISVHQNTEAFF. The DNA of the CDR3 is TGTGCCATCAGTGTGCATCAGAACACTGAAGCTTTCTTT.

The table lists this clonotype with many counts. The rearrangement joins TRBV6-1 to TRBJ2-7; D may be TRBD1 or TRBD2 (5 bases each). The germline CDR1 and CDR2 sequences are MNHNS and SASEGT. The ends were cut back, 6 bases at V and 2 bases at J, with 11 bases in the middle. There are 13 residues in the CDR3. The CDR3 protein is CASSRDGTYEQYF. CDR3 DNA: TGTGCCAGCAGCCGGGACGGAACCTACGAGCAGTACTTC.

This chain links TRBV6-5 with TRBJ2-7; TRBD2 matches 16 bases. The CDR3 totals 16 residues. The V segment lost 5 bases and the J segment 2 bases; nucleotides outside the gene matches: 3. CDR1 and CDR2 (germline): MNHEY, SVGAGI. DNA of the CDR3: TGTGCCAGCAGTGGCGGGACTAGCGGGAGGGCCTACGAGCAGTACTTC. It encodes CASSGGTSGRAYEQYF.

On this clonotype: A read error is possible here, since a much larger clone lies one base away. The CDR3 coding sequence is TGCAGTACCCCTCGGACCGCAAACTATGGCTACACCTTC. Its protein product is CSTPRTANYGYTF. The chain joins TRBV20-1 to TRBJ1-2; D not certain. This CDR3 has 13 amino acids. Germline values: CDR1 DFQATT, CDR2 SNEGSKA (reference sequence). Trimming pared 8 bases from V and 2 bases from J, leaving 15 bases between.

This chain joins TRBV20-1 and TRBJ2-1, with 11 bases fitting TRBD2. The CDR3 is 17 residues long. V lost 5 bases and J lost 8; bases outside the gene matches: 17. Germline loops: CDR1 DFQATT, CDR2 SNEGSKA (reference sequence). The CDR3 DNA sequence: TGCAGTGCTCCCCGTCCGGGACTAGCGGAGGGAGTGGATGAGCAGTTCTTC. This translates into CSAPRPGLAEGVDEQFF.

The chain joins TRBV4-1 to TRBJ2-1; possible D gene TRBD1, 7 bases. V was clipped by 0 bases and J by 4 bases, with 13 bases between them. The V gene's germline CDR1 is MGHRA and CDR2 YSYEKL. The CDR3 has 16 amino acids. CDR3 sequence: CASSQEGQGGYNEQFF. In DNA form, the CDR3 reads TGCGCCAGCAGCCAAGAGGGGCAGGGGGGTTACAATGAGCAGTTCTTC.

The chain carries TRBV7-9 and TRBJ2-4; tentative D call: TRBD1 (5 bases). The CDR3 is made up of 14 amino acids. Per germline, CDR1 SEHNR and CDR2 FQNEAQ (reference sequence). The germline V and J ends were trimmed by 6 bases and 9 bases, with 18 bases remaining between them. The CDR3 bases are TGTGCCAGCAGTTACTCGAGAGGAAGGGGCATTCAGTACTTC. As protein: CASSYSRGRGIQYF.

This chain joins TRBV2 and TRBJ1-6; tentative D call: TRBD1 (6 bases). V lost 4 bases, J lost 9 bases, and 13 bases lay in between. Germline CDR1 is SNHLY and CDR2 is FYNNEI. The CDR3 runs 14 residues. CDR3 amino acids: CASSGQAGSSPLHF. CDR3 nucleotides: TGTGCCAGCAGTGGACAGGCCGGCAGTTCACCCCTCCACTTT.

This clonotype occurred a few times. V and J are TRBV5-1 and TRBJ2-5, with 16 bases identical to TRBD2. V dropped 3 bases and J dropped 6; count of bases not matched to a gene: 8. Germline CDR1 SGHRS, CDR2 YFSETQ. The CDR3 is 17 residues long. CDR3 protein: CASSSGLAGGPLKTQYF. The CDR3 DNA is TGCGCCAGCAGCTCGGGACTAGCGGGAGGGCCTCTGAAGACCCAGTACTTC.

The rearrangement uses TRBV7-9 and TRBJ2-1, with TRBD1 identical over 8 bases. The germline gives CDR1 SEHNR, CDR2 FQNEAQ (reference sequence). This CDR3 region has 14 residues. The V segment lost 7 bases and the J segment 2 bases; nucleotides outside the gene matches: 4. CDR3 in DNA: TGTGCCAGCAACGACAGGGGCCCCTACAATGAGCAGTTCTTC. Its protein is CASNDRGPYNEQFF. The entire variable domain, with the rest obtained from reference TRBV7-9 and TRBJ2-1, is as follows: DTGVSQNPRHKITKRGQNVTFRCDPISEHNRLYWYRQTLGQGPEFLTYFQNEAQLEKSRLLSDRFSAERPKGSFSTLEIQRTEQGDSAMYLCASNDRGPYNEQFFGPGTRLTVL.

The CDR3 loop is CASSPFRPGTSYEQYF. The CDR3 nucleotides are TGTGCCAGCTCACCGTTTCGTCCAGGGACGAGCTACGAGCAGTACTTC. The chain has TRBV18 and TRBJ2-7; either TRBD1 or TRBD2 may supply D (5 bases each). This CDR3 region has 16 residues. V lost 3 bases and J lost 3, with 18 bases in between. Germline CDR1 and CDR2: KGHSH and LQKENI.